The sequence of this T cell receptor (beta chain) was determined in a study of human T cells and chemical hapten exposure. The V gene's germline CDR1 is SGDLS and CDR2 YYNGEE. The CDR3 extends over 14 amino acids. V dropped 4 bases and J dropped 9; count of bases not matched to a gene: 6. TCRdb re-analysed the RACE reads in MiXCR, keeping a single row per CDR3 protein. The table lists 350,000 to 400,000 distinct CDR3 sequences, 4.5% to 6% of them singletons. The sample's time point: pre-sensitization, week 0. Treatment described: therapeutic diphenylcyclopropenone sensitization with weekly scalp DPC. The gene calls are TRBV9 and TRBJ1-6; 8 bases are shared with TRBD1. The sequencing here drew on whole blood, taken in connection with sensitization to the hapten diphenylcyclopropenone (DPC). The receptor was derived from a woman in her forties or fifties with alopecia areata. Some clones in this sample may be carry-over from other donors' samples. CDR3: CASSTGQGSSPLHF. CDR3 bases: TGTGCCAGCAGCACCGGACAGGGCAGTTCACCCCTCCACTTT.